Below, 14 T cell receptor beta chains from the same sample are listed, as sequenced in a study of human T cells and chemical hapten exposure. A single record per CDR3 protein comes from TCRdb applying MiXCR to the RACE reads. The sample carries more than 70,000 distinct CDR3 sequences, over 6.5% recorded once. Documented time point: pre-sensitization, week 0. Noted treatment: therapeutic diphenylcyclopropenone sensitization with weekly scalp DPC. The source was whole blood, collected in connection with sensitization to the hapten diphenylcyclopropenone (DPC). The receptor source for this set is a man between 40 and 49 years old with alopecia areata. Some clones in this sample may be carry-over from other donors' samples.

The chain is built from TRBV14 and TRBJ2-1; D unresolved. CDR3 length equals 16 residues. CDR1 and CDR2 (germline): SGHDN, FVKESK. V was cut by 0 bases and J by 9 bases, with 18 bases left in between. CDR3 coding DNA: TGTGCCAGCAGCCAAGATCTCGAGGACCCATCGCGTGAGCAGTTCTTC. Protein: CASSQDLEDPSREQFF.

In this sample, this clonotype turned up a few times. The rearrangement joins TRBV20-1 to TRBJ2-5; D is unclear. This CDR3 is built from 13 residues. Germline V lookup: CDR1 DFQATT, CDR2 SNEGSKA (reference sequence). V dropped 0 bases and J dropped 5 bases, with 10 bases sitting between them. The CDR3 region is CSARESPGETQYF. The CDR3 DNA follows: TGCAGTGCTAGAGAGTCCCCCGGCGAGACCCAGTACTTC.

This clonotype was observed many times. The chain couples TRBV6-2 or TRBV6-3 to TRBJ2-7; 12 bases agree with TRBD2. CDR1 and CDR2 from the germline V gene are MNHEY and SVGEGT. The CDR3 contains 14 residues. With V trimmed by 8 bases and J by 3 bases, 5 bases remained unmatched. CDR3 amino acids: CASQLAGGIYEQYV. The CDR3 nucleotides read TGTGCCAGCCAACTAGCGGGAGGAATCTACGAGCAGTACGTC.

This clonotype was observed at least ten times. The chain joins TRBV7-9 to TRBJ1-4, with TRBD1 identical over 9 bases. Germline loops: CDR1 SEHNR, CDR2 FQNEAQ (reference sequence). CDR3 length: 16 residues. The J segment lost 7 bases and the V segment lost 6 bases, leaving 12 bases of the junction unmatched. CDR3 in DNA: TGTGCCAGCAGTCGGGCGACAGGGGGTGACCGTGAAAAACTGTTTTTT. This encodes CASSRATGGDREKLFF.

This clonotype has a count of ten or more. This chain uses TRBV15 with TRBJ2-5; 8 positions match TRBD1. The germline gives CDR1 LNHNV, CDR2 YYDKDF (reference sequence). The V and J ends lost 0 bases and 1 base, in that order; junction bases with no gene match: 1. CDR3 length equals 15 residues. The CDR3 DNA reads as TGTGCCACCAGCAGAGAGGGGACAGGCCAAGAGACCCAGTACTTC. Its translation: CATSREGTGQETQYF.

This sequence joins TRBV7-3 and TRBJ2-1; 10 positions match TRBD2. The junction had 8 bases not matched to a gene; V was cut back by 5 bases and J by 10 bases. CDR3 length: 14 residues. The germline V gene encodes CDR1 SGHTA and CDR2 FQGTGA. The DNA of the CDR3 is TGTGCCAGCAGCCCGGGGGGGACTAGCGTAGAGCAGTTCTTC. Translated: CASSPGGTSVEQFF.

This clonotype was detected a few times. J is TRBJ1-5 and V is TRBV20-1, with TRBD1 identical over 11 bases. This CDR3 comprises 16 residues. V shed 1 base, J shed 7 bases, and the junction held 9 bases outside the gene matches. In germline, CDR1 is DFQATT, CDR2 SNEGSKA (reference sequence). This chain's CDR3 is CSARADRGRNKQPQHF. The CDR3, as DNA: TGCAGTGCTAGAGCGGACAGGGGGCGCAATAAACAGCCCCAGCATTTT.

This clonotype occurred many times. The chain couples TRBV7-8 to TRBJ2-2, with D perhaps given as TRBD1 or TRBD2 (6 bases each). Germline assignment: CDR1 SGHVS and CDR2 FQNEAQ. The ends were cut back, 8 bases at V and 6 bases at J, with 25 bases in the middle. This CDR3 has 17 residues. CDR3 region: CASSLGGYARLSGELFF. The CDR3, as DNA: TGTGCCAGCTCCTTGGGGGGCTACGCTCGACTCTCCGGGGAGCTGTTTTTT.

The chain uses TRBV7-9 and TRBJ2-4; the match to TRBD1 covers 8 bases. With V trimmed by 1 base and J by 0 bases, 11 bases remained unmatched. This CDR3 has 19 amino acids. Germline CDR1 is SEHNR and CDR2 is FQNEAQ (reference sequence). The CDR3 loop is CASSLVGRGLDLAKNIQYF. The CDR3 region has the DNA TGTGCCAGCAGCTTAGTCGGCAGGGGGCTCGATCTAGCCAAAAACATTCAGTACTTC.

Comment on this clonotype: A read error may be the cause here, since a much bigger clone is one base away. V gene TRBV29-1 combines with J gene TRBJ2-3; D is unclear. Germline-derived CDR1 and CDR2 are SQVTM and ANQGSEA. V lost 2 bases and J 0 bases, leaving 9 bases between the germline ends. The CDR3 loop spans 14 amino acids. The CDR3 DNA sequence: TGCAGCGTTGAACGCTGGGATAGCACAGATACGCAGTATTTT. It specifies CSVERWDSTDTQYF.

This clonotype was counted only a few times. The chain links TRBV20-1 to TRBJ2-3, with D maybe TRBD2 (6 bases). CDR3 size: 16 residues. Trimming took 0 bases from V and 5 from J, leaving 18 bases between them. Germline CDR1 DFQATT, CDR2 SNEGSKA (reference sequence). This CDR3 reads CSARELLALRIDTQYF. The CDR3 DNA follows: TGCAGTGCTAGAGAGTTACTAGCACTCCGCATAGATACGCAGTATTTT.

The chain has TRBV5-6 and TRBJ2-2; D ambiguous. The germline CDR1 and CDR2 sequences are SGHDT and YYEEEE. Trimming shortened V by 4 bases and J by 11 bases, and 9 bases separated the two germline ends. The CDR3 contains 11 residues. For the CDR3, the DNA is TGTGCCAGCAGCCTGGAGATTGAGCTGTTTTTT. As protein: CASSLEIELFF. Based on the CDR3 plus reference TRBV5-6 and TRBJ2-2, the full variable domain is DAGVTQSPTHLIKTRGQQVTLRCSPKSGHDTVSWYQQALGQGPQFIFQYYEEEERQRGNFPDRFSGHQFPNYSSELNVNALLLGDSALYLCASSLEIELFFGEGSRLTVL.

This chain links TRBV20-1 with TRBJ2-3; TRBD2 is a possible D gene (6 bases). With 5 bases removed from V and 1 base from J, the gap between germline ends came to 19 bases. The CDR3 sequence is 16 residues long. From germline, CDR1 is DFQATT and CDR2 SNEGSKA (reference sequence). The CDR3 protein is CSADGGFQQGTDTQYF. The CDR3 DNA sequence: TGCAGTGCTGATGGAGGGTTCCAACAAGGCACAGATACGCAGTATTTT.

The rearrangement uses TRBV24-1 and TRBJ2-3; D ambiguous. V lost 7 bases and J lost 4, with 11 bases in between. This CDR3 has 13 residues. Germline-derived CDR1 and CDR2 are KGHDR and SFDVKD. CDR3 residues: CATSCPTADTQYF. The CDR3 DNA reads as TGTGCCACCAGCTGCCCTACGGCAGATACGCAGTATTTT.